These T cell receptor beta chains were read from a single sample in a study of blood T cell repertoires in COVID-19. Sequencing was performed with immunoSEQ multiplex PCR; in TCRdb, only in-frame clones are kept and a portion is missing. Of 120,000 to 150,000 clones in the sample, 84% were seen once. Material: PBMCs or T cells enriched from blood (not recorded which). The receptor set was obtained from a woman in her late teens or twenties who had been exposed to COVID-19. Both conserved end residues are part of each CDR3. Fields, in order: J gene, V gene, CDR3 protein.

j_gene: TRBJ2-1
v_gene: TRBV5-4
CDR3aa: CASADGPGPMTSNRNEQFF

j_gene: TRBJ2-1
v_gene: TRBV5-4
CDR3aa: CASSFRGLDEQFF

j_gene: TRBJ1-5
v_gene: TRBV28
CDR3aa: CASTFPRDRGLSNQPQHF

j_gene: TRBJ1-2
v_gene: TRBV9
CDR3aa: CASSYRGIGRDHYGYTF

j_gene: TRBJ1-1
v_gene: TRBV7-9
CDR3aa: CASSPLKGAAEAFF

j_gene: TRBJ2-1
v_gene: TRBV5-1
CDR3aa: CASSLGLAGVGDEQFF

j_gene: TRBJ2-3
v_gene: TRBV5-1
CDR3aa: CASTKAGVSDTQYF

j_gene: TRBJ1-5
v_gene: TRBV5-1
CDR3aa: CASSLDRVDRQPQHF

j_gene: TRBJ1-2
v_gene: TRBV28
CDR3aa: CASSNTGGGYGYTF

j_gene: TRBJ1-2
v_gene: TRBV7-9
CDR3aa: CASSLGGDRGYTF

j_gene: TRBJ1-6
v_gene: TRBV28
CDR3aa: CASSLGASYNSPLHF

j_gene: TRBJ1-4
v_gene: TRBV2
CDR3aa: CASSRTATNEKLFF

j_gene: TRBJ2-1
v_gene: TRBV19
CDR3aa: CASKPGLAGGSSYNEQFF